This TCR beta chain comes out of a study of blood T cell repertoires in COVID-19. Looking at the study overall: Sites in the United States, Italy and Spain provided acute and convalescent COVID-19 samples.

Libraries were prepared by immunoSEQ multiplex PCR; TCRdb keeps only in-frame clonotypes and omits some of them. The data show some 50,000 clones, with about 88% seen just once and about 5% held by the top ten. The CDR3 runs to 17 residues. CDR1 SGHTA and CDR2 FQGTGA come from the germline V gene. The V segment lost 5 bases and the J segment 3 bases; nucleotides outside the gene matches: 14. This clonotype was sampled from a man in his forties with active COVID-19. The chain is built from TRBV7-3 and TRBJ2-3; 7 bases map to TRBD1. Sequencing was carried out using peripheral blood. The CDR3 reads CASSPRDSQVGTDTQYF. The CDR3 coding sequence is TGTGCCAGCAGCCCTCGGGACAGCCAAGTGGGTACAGATACGCAGTATTTT.